A single sample is the source of the 20 T cell receptor beta chains below, sequenced in a study of T cell responses to AZD1222 COVID-19 vaccine. Libraries were prepared by immunoSEQ multiplex PCR; TCRdb keeps only in-frame clonotypes and omits some of them. Here the sample spans 150,000 or so clones, 94% being singletons. The sample in question was peripheral blood, obtained on day 0 of AZD1222 vaccination. These receptors were obtained from an adult in good health.

The V gene is TRBV4-1, the J gene TRBJ1-4; D not certain. Looked up from germline, CDR1 is MGHRA and CDR2 is YSYEKL. The V end was cut by 4 bases, the J end by 4 bases, with 7 bases between. The CDR3 contains 13 residues. In DNA form, the CDR3 reads TGCGCCAGCAGCCGAGAGTATAATGAAAAACTGTTTTTT. It yields the protein CASSREYNEKLFF.

The rearrangement uses TRBV4-1 and TRBJ2-2, with 9 bases identical to TRBD2. This CDR3 is 18 amino acids long. The germline V gene has CDR1 MGHRA and CDR2 YSYEKL. Trimming cost V 1 base and J 7 bases; bases outside gene matches: 13. CDR3 coding DNA: TGCGCCAGCAGCCAAGGCTATGATAGCGGGAGTCGGGGCGGGGAGCTGTTTTTT. It translates to CASSQGYDSGSRGGELFF.

This chain uses TRBV9 with TRBJ2-3; a possible D gene is TRBD2 (6 bases). The V and J ends lost 3 bases and 1 base respectively, with 12 bases between them. Germline V gene data show CDR1 as SGDLS and CDR2 as YYNGEE. The CDR3 totals 15 residues. The CDR3: CASSASPSGTDTQYF. DNA of the CDR3: TGTGCCAGCAGCGCTTCCCCTAGCGGCACAGATACGCAGTATTTT.

The gene calls are TRBV30 and TRBJ2-7, with a weak D call TRBD1 (5 bases). The CDR3 loop spans 14 amino acids. Deletions cut 0 bases from V and 7 bases from J, with 16 bases between. CDR1 is GTSNPN and CDR2 is SVGIG in the germline V gene (reference sequence). The CDR3 loop is CAWSVPRQTVEQYF. The CDR3, as DNA: TGTGCCTGGAGTGTACCGCGACAGACTGTGGAGCAGTACTTC. Full variable domain (missing parts from reference TRBV30 and TRBJ2-7): SQTIHQWPATLVQPVGSPLSLECTVEGTSNPNLYWYRQAAGRGLQLLFYSVGIGQISSEVPQNLSASRPQDRQFILSSKKLLLSDSGFYLCAWSVPRQTVEQYFGPGTRLTVT.

The genes are TRBV3-1 (or the pseudogene TRBV3-2) and TRBJ2-2; perhaps TRBD2 as D (5 bases). V shed 4 bases and J shed 4 bases, with 19 bases lying between them. Germline CDR1 and CDR2: LGHDT and YNNKEL (reference sequence). This CDR3 comprises 17 residues. The chain's CDR3 is CASSRRSGLTTTGELFF. The CDR3 DNA is TGTGCCAGCAGCCGACGCTCCGGACTGACGACCACCGGGGAGCTGTTTTTT.

The chain is built from TRBV9 and TRBJ1-3; 7 nucleotides line up with TRBD1. This CDR3 is 13 amino acids long. Germline V CDR1 and CDR2: SGDLS, YYNGEE. With 3 bases clipped from V and 4 bases from J, the junction kept 1 base outside the gene matches. The CDR3 loop reads CASSATGGNTIYF. The CDR3 nucleotides are TGTGCCAGCAGCGCGACAGGGGGAAACACCATATATTTT.

The CDR3 region is CASSLRLAGGELFF. The CDR3 DNA reads TGTGCCAGCAGCCTCAGACTAGCGGGAGGGGAGCTGTTTTTT. V gene TRBV5-4 combines with J gene TRBJ2-2, with 11 nucleotides matching TRBD2. The V and J ends lost 4 bases and 8 bases, in that order; junction bases with no gene match: 4. The CDR3 extends over 14 amino acids. Looked up from germline, CDR1 is SGHNT and CDR2 is YYREEE (reference sequence).

The rearrangement joins TRBV12-3 or TRBV12-4 to TRBJ2-7, with 11 bases identical to TRBD1. CDR3 length: 13 residues. With 6 bases clipped from V and 3 bases from J, the junction kept 1 base outside the gene matches. The CDR3 sequence is CASRGTGGYEQYF. Written as DNA, the CDR3 is TGTGCCAGCAGGGGGACAGGGGGCTACGAGCAGTACTTC.

V and J are TRBV10-3 and TRBJ2-5; no clear D gene. Germline CDR1 and CDR2: ENHRY and SYGVKD. The CDR3 extends over 13 amino acids. V dropped 4 bases and J dropped 4 bases, with 10 bases sitting between them. Here the CDR3 reads CAISAPRGETQYF. The DNA of the CDR3 is TGTGCCATCAGTGCCCCTAGAGGAGAGACCCAGTACTTC.

V usage is TRBV28 and J usage is TRBJ1-2; D is possibly TRBD1 (6 bases). Germline assignment: CDR1 MDHEN and CDR2 SYDVKM. The V end was cut by 7 bases, the J end by 4 bases, with 22 bases between. The length of the CDR3 is 16 residues. For the CDR3, the DNA is TGTGCCAGCAATAGGTACTCGGAAACAGGGTTCTATGGCTACACCTTC. The encoded protein is CASNRYSETGFYGYTF.

This chain connects TRBV6-5 to TRBJ2-1, with D perhaps matching TRBD2 (6 bases). Trimming cost V 6 bases and J 6 bases, with 18 bases left between them. In germline, CDR1 is MNHEY, CDR2 SVGAGI. CDR3 length: 15 residues. The chain's CDR3 is CASSQAGVRGNEQFF. CDR3 sequence (DNA): TGTGCCAGCAGCCAAGCGGGCGTGCGGGGCAATGAGCAGTTCTTC.

The J gene is TRBJ2-2, the V gene TRBV3-1 (or the pseudogene TRBV3-2); 10 bases align to TRBD1. V lost 6 bases to trimming and J lost 3 bases; unmatched junction nucleotides: 4. CDR1 and CDR2 (germline): LGHDT, YNNKEL (reference sequence). The CDR3 has 15 residues. CDR3 coding DNA: TGTGCCAGCAGACCCGGGACAGGGGACACCGGGGAGCTGTTTTTT. It translates to CASRPGTGDTGELFF.

This chain joins TRBV29-1 and TRBJ2-5, with D unresolved. The germline gives CDR1 SQVTM, CDR2 ANQGSEA. With 6 bases removed from V and 2 bases from J, the gap between germline ends came to 4 bases. The CDR3 length is 10 residues. CDR3 sequence (DNA): TGCAGCGTCGGTCAAGAGACCCAGTACTTC. Its protein product is CSVGQETQYF.

CDR3 coding DNA: TGTGCCAGCAGTTCTTTTGGGGCGTCGAACACTGAAGCTTTCTTT. Amino acid sequence: CASSSFGASNTEAFF. This chain links TRBV27 with TRBJ1-1, with D maybe TRBD1 (5 bases). In germline, CDR1 is MNHEY, CDR2 SMNVEV (reference sequence). There are 15 residues in the CDR3. V lost 4 bases and J 1 base, leaving 13 bases between the germline ends.

V and J are TRBV27 and TRBJ1-4, with 9 bases matching TRBD1. V lost 5 bases, J lost 5 bases, and 12 bases stayed unmatched. Germline CDR1 is MNHEY and CDR2 is SMNVEV (reference sequence). This CDR3 comprises 17 residues. CDR3 loop: CASSTQGARGWNEKLFF. CDR3 nucleotides: TGTGCCAGCAGTACACAGGGGGCGCGAGGATGGAATGAAAAACTGTTTTTT.

V gene TRBV28 combines with J gene TRBJ1-5; TRBD1 agrees at 9 bases. This CDR3 contains 17 residues. The V segment lost 4 bases and the J segment 5 bases; nucleotides outside the gene matches: 12. Germline assignment: CDR1 MDHEN and CDR2 SYDVKM. The CDR3 nucleotides are TGTGCCAGCAGTTGGCGGGACAGGGCTCACTCAGATCAGCCCCAGCATTTT. Translated, it gives CASSWRDRAHSDQPQHF.

The V call is TRBV27, the J call TRBJ1-2; a possible D gene is TRBD1 (6 bases). The CDR3 covers 15 residues. V dropped 3 bases and J dropped 4 bases, with 15 bases sitting between them. Per the germline V gene, CDR1 is MNHEY and CDR2 is SMNVEV (reference sequence). CDR3 loop: CASSLGAGGSYGYTF. The CDR3 nucleotides are TGTGCCAGCAGTTTGGGGGCGGGGGGGAGCTATGGCTACACCTTC.

The chain couples TRBV6-5 to TRBJ2-6; D ambiguous. CDR1 and CDR2 (germline): MNHEY, SVGAGI. The CDR3 loop spans 15 amino acids. V lost 6 bases, J lost 4 bases, and 13 bases lay in between. The CDR3 sequence: CASRTPQSGANVLTF. CDR3 in DNA: TGTGCCAGCAGGACTCCTCAATCAGGGGCCAACGTCCTGACTTTC.

J is TRBJ2-1 and V is TRBV11-1; D perhaps matches TRBD2 (5 bases). This CDR3 is 16 amino acids long. V was pared by 1 base and J by 3 bases, with 13 bases between. Germline values: CDR1 SGHAT, CDR2 FQDESV (reference sequence). The CDR3 sequence is CASSLEMGVGYNEQFF. The DNA of the CDR3 is TGTGCCAGCAGCTTAGAAATGGGAGTAGGCTACAATGAGCAGTTCTTC.

The genes are TRBV29-1 and TRBJ2-2; possibly TRBD2 for D (5 bases). Germline V gives CDR1 SQVTM, CDR2 ANQGSEA. V was trimmed by 7 bases and J by 7 bases, leaving 16 bases between them. CDR3 length: 13 amino acids. CDR3 residues: CSAERSGSGELFF. The CDR3 nucleotides read TGCAGCGCCGAGCGGAGTGGGAGCGGGGAGCTGTTTTTT.